Below, 18 T cell receptor beta chains from the same sample are listed, as sequenced in a study of cytomegalovirus exposure and HLA in healthy donors. PCR was performed using 60 Vbeta and 13 Jbeta primers. The data were produced by immunoSEQ multiplex PCR, yet TCRdb's version contains in-frame clones alone and is incomplete. The sample includes 150,000 to 200,000 clones, about 79% of them seen just once. The source material was PBMCs. The origin of the receptors is a man in his forties in good health and CMV-seropositive.

This chain joins TRBV6-1 and TRBJ1-5; D is unresolved. V shed 4 bases and J shed 4 bases, with 8 bases lying between them. The germline CDR1 and CDR2 sequences are MNHNS and SASEGT. The CDR3 is made up of 13 amino acids. DNA for the CDR3: TGTGCCAGCAGTGGTGGTGAGAATCAGCCCCAGCATTTT. Protein sequence: CASSGGENQPQHF.

This chain joins TRBV18 and TRBJ1-5; TRBD1 agrees at 11 bases. The germline gives CDR1 KGHSH, CDR2 LQKENI. The junction had 4 bases not matched to a gene; V was cut back by 3 bases and J by 0 bases. The CDR3 extends over 17 amino acids. In DNA form, the CDR3 reads TGTGCCAGCTCACCGAGGACAGGGGGCCTTAGCAATCAGCCCCAGCATTTT. Amino acids: CASSPRTGGLSNQPQHF.

The DNA for the CDR3 is TGTGCCAGCAGCCCCGGGGATGGGTCACCCCTCCACTTT. It encodes CASSPGDGSPLHF. The genes are TRBV28 and TRBJ1-6; no firm D call. CDR3 size: 13 residues. V lost 6 bases and J lost 10, with 13 bases in between. The germline V gene encodes CDR1 MDHEN and CDR2 SYDVKM.

The chain couples TRBV9 to TRBJ2-3; D perhaps matches TRBD2 (5 bases). The CDR3 covers 14 residues. The V gene's germline CDR1 is SGDLS and CDR2 YYNGEE. V lost 0 bases and J 2 bases, leaving 7 bases between the germline ends. DNA for the CDR3: TGTGCCAGCAGCGTAGTGGACTTCACAGATACGCAGTATTTT. Translation gives CASSVVDFTDTQYF.

This chain joins TRBV20-1 and TRBJ2-5; D may be TRBD1 (6 bases). V dropped 4 bases and J dropped 7 bases, with 10 bases sitting between them. The CDR3 sequence is 11 residues long. Germline V gene sequence: CDR1 DFQATT, CDR2 SNEGSKA (reference sequence). CDR3: CSAMGAVTQYF. The DNA of the CDR3 is TGCAGTGCTATGGGGGCCGTGACCCAGTACTTC.

The chain links TRBV28 to TRBJ2-5; 12 nucleotides agree with TRBD2. In germline, CDR1 is MDHEN, CDR2 SYDVKM. This CDR3 has 15 residues. V lost 6 bases and J lost 5; bases outside the gene matches: 7. The CDR3 DNA follows: TGTGCCAGCAGCCCGGGACTAGCGGGTGGGGAGACCCAGTACTTC. It specifies CASSPGLAGGETQYF.

The sample holds one count of this clone. The CDR3 DNA is TGTGCCAGCAGTGTAAAGGGGACTAGCGGTTACAATGAGCAGTTCTTC. Protein product: CASSVKGTSGYNEQFF. V and J are TRBV25-1 and TRBJ2-1; 11 bases fit TRBD2. Trimming at V came to 4 bases and at J to 4 bases, leaving 6 bases not matched to a gene. Looked up from germline, CDR1 is MGHDK and CDR2 is SYGVNS. The CDR3 contains 16 residues.

The genes are TRBV6-5 and TRBJ2-1; tentatively, D is TRBD1 (5 bases). Per the germline V gene, CDR1 is MNHEY and CDR2 is SVGAGI. Trimming stripped 3 bases from V and 4 bases from J, with 10 bases between. The CDR3 has 14 amino acids. CDR3 nucleotide sequence: TGTGCCAGCAGTTATGTAGGGGAATACAATGAGCAGTTCTTC. Its protein product is CASSYVGEYNEQFF.

The CDR3 DNA sequence: TGTGCCAGCAGCTTAGACGGGGGAGGGGGTGAGCAGTTCTTC. This translates into CASSLDGGGGEQFF. This chain links TRBV7-7 with TRBJ2-1, with D tentatively TRBD2 (7 bases). CDR1 and CDR2 from the germline V gene are SSHAT and FNYEAQ (reference sequence). There are 14 residues in the CDR3. Trimming took off 1 base at V and 9 bases at J, with 13 bases between the two ends. The whole variable domain, filled in from reference TRBV7-7 and TRBJ2-1, reads GAGVSQSPRYKVTKRGQDVTLRCDPISSHATLYWYQQALGQGPEFLTYFNYEAQPDKSGLPSDRFSAERPEGSISTLTIQRTEQRDSAMYRCASSLDGGGGEQFFGPGTRLTVL.

This clone was counted only a few times. V gene TRBV5-1 combines with J gene TRBJ1-4, with D possibly TRBD1 on 6 matching bases. Trimming stripped 4 bases from V and 6 bases from J, with 10 bases between. The CDR3 sequence is 13 residues long. Germline V gene sequence: CDR1 SGHRS, CDR2 YFSETQ. This CDR3 is CASSPGVDEKLFF. The CDR3 DNA sequence: TGCGCCAGCAGCCCAGGGGTGGATGAAAAACTGTTTTTT.

This clone has only a few counts. The chain links TRBV25-1 to TRBJ2-1; 8 nucleotides agree with TRBD2. V was pared by 8 bases and J by 4 bases, with 16 bases of the junction left unmatched. This CDR3 has 17 amino acids. Germline CDR1 is MGHDK and CDR2 is SYGVNS. The CDR3 bases are TGTGCCAGCTCGAACAGAGCCGGGCTAGCGGGTTACAATGAGCAGTTCTTC. As protein: CASSNRAGLAGYNEQFF.

The chain uses TRBV13 and TRBJ1-5; a possible D gene is TRBD1 (6 bases). Per germline, CDR1 PRHDT and CDR2 FYEKMQ (reference sequence). The V end was cut by 4 bases, the J end by 2 bases, with 9 bases between. The CDR3 extends over 14 amino acids. As DNA, the CDR3 is TGTGCCAGCAGCTACAGGGTTGGCAATCAGCCCCAGCATTTT. It translates to CASSYRVGNQPQHF.

The rearrangement joins TRBV18 to TRBJ2-1, with 11 bases aligning to TRBD2. The V segment lost 3 bases and the J segment 5 bases; nucleotides outside the gene matches: 12. Looked up from germline, CDR1 is KGHSH and CDR2 is LQKENI. This CDR3 has 18 residues. The CDR3 DNA reads TGTGCCAGCTCACCCGCCTCAACTAGCGGGAGTAGACACAATGAGCAGTTCTTC. It specifies CASSPASTSGSRHNEQFF.

The genes are TRBV9 and TRBJ2-2, with D possibly being TRBD2 (5 bases). The V and J ends lost 3 bases and 0 bases respectively, with 18 bases between them. This CDR3 comprises 18 residues. The germline V gene has CDR1 SGDLS and CDR2 YYNGEE. CDR3 DNA: TGTGCCAGCAGCGCGTGGTTAAGCGGACGATCGAACACCGGGGAGCTGTTTTTT. Translation: CASSAWLSGRSNTGELFF.

The chain links TRBV28 to TRBJ1-2, with 7 bases matching TRBD1. J was trimmed by 7 bases and V by 6 bases; bases with no gene match: 5. The germline gives CDR1 MDHEN, CDR2 SYDVKM. The CDR3 contains 12 residues. The CDR3 loop reads CASSDEGAGYTF. In nucleotides, the CDR3 is TGTGCCAGCAGCGATGAGGGGGCTGGCTACACCTTC.

This clone was detected only a few times. This chain uses TRBV14 with TRBJ2-5; D gene unclear. Trimming took off 4 bases at V and 3 bases at J, with 12 bases between the two ends. Germline-derived CDR1 and CDR2 are SGHDN and FVKESK. The CDR3 is 14 residues long. The CDR3 spells CASSPLRQEETQYF. In DNA, the CDR3 is TGTGCCAGCAGCCCCCTCCGGCAGGAAGAGACCCAGTACTTC.

The rearrangement uses TRBV6-6 and TRBJ2-1; D possibly corresponds to TRBD2 (5 bases). Trimming removed 2 bases at V and 5 bases at J, with 13 bases between. The V gene's germline CDR1 is MNHNY and CDR2 SVGAGI (reference sequence). The CDR3 consists of 15 residues. The CDR3 DNA reads TGTGCCAGCAGTTACGGCGACTATCCCGACAATGAGCAGTTCTTC. It translates to CASSYGDYPDNEQFF.

The chain has TRBV7-9 and TRBJ2-7; 9 bases match TRBD1. Trimming cost V 5 bases and J 4 bases; bases outside gene matches: 6. CDR3 length: 14 residues. In germline, CDR1 is SEHNR, CDR2 FQNEAQ (reference sequence). The CDR3 DNA follows: TGTGCCAGCAGCCCCCGGACAGGGGATTACGAGCAGTACTTC. As protein: CASSPRTGDYEQYF.